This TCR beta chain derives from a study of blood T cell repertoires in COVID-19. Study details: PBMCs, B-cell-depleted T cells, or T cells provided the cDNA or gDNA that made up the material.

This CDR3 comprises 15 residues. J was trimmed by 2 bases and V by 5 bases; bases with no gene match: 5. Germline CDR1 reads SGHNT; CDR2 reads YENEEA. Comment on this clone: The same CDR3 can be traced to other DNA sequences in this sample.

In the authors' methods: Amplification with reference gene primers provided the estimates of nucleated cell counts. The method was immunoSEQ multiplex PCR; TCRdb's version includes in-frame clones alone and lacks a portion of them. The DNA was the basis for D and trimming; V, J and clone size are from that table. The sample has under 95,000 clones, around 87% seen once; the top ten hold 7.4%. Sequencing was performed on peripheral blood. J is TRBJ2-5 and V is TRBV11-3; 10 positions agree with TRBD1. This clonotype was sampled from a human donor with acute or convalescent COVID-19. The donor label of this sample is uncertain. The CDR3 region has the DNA TGTGCCAGCAGCCCTGGACAGGGGGGTCAAGAGACCCAGTACTTC. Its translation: CASSPGQGGQETQYF.